This T cell receptor beta chain was retrieved from a study of blood T cell repertoires in COVID-19. CDR1 and CDR2 (germline): SGHRS, YFSETQ. The CDR3 spans 15 residues. The V and J ends lost 5 bases and 3 bases, in that order; junction bases with no gene match: 7. Generated by immunoSEQ multiplex PCR, the TCRdb table keeps only in-frame clones and is missing some. Of about 59,000 clones listed, approximately 80% were seen once; the top ten hold roughly 12%. The genes are TRBV5-1 and TRBJ1-2; 10 bases are shared with TRBD1. The receptor's source is a man aged 80 or over with acute or convalescent COVID-19. What was sequenced was peripheral blood. This CDR3 is CASRRTGGFDYGYTF. The CDR3, as DNA: TGCGCCAGCAGGCGGACAGGGGGTTTTGACTATGGCTACACCTTC. Variable domain in full (rest from reference TRBV5-1 and TRBJ1-2): KAGVTQTPRYLIKTRGQQVTLSCSPISGHRSVSWYQQTPGQGLQFLFEYFSETQRNKGNFPGRFSGRQFSNSRSEMNVSTLELGDSALYLCASRRTGGFDYGYTFGSGTRLTVV.